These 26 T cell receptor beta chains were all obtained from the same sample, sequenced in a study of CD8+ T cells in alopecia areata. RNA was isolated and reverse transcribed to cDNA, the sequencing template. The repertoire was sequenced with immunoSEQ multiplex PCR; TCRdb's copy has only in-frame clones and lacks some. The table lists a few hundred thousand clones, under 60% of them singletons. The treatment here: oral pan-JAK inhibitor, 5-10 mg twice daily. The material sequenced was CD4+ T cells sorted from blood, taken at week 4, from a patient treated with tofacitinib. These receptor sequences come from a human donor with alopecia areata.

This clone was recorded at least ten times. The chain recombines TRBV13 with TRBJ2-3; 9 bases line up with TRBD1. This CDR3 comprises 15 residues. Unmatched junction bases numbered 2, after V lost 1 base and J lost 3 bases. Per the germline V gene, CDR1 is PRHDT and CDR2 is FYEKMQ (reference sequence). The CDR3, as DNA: TGTGCCAGCAGCTTAGACAGGGGGCTAACAGATACGCAGTATTTT. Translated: CASSLDRGLTDTQYF.

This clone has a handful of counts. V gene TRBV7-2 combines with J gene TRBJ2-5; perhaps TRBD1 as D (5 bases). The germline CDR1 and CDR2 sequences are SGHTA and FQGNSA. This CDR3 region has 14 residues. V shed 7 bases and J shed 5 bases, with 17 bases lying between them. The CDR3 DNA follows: TGTGCCAGCACCCCGGGCATAGGGGCGGAGACCCAGTACTTC. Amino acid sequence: CASTPGIGAETQYF. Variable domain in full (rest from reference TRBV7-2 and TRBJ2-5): GAGVSQSPSNKVTEKGKDVELRCDPISGHTALYWYRQSLGQGLEFLIYFQGNSAPDKSGLPSDRFSAERTGGSVSTLTIQRTQQEDSAVYLCASTPGIGAETQYFGPGTRLLVL.

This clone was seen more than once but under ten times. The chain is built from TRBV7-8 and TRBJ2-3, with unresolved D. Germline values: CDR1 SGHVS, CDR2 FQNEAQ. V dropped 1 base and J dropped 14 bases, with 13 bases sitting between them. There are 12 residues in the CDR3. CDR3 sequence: CASSLDGPRRYF. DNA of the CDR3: TGTGCCAGCAGCTTAGACGGACCGCGACGGTATTTT.

CDR3 nucleotides: TGTGCCACCAGCAGACAATCGACAGGACAGCCCCAGCATTTT. Protein: CATSRQSTGQPQHF. The chain links TRBV15 to TRBJ1-5; a weak D match, TRBD1 (6 bases). The V gene's germline CDR1 is LNHNV and CDR2 YYDKDF (reference sequence). V lost 2 bases and J lost 7, with 12 bases in between. The CDR3 length is 14 residues.

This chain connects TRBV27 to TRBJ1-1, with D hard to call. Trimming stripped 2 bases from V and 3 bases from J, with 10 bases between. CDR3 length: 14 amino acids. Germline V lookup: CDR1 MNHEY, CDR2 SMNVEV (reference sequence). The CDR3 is CASSLSWRDTEAFF. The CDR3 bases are TGTGCCAGCAGTTTAAGCTGGAGGGACACTGAAGCTTTCTTT.

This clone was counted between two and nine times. The CDR3 nucleotides are TGTGCCACCTCTACAGGAGCTAGCACAGATACGCAGTATTTT. Amino acid sequence: CATSTGASTDTQYF. V and J are TRBV19 and TRBJ2-3, with D tentatively TRBD1 (5 bases). CDR1 and CDR2 (germline): LNHDA, SQIVND (reference sequence). The CDR3 has 14 amino acids. The ends were cut back, 10 bases at V and 0 bases at J, with 14 bases in the middle.

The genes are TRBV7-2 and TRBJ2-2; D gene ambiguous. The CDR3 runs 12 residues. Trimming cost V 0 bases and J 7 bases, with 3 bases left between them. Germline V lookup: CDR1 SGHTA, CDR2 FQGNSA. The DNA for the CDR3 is TGTGCCAGCAGCTTAGCGCTCGGGGAGCTGTTTTTT. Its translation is CASSLALGELFF.

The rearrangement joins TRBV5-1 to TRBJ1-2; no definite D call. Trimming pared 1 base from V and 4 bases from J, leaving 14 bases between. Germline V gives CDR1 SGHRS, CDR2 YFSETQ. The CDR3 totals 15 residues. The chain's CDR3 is CASSLTTSGPYGYTF. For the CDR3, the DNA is TGCGCCAGCAGCTTGACGACGTCAGGACCCTATGGCTACACCTTC.

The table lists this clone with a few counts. CDR3 in amino acids: CASSSRDRGPYEQYF. DNA of the CDR3: TGTGCCAGCAGCTCCAGGGACAGGGGCCCCTACGAGCAGTACTTC. The chain employs TRBV11-2 and TRBJ2-7, with 10 nucleotides matching TRBD1. The V gene end was trimmed by 4 bases and the J gene end by 2 bases; junction bases not matched to a gene: 5. This CDR3 spans 15 amino acids. Germline CDR1 reads SGHAT; CDR2 reads FQNNGV. The variable domain in full, completed from reference TRBV11-2 and TRBJ2-7, reads EAGVAQSPRYKIIEKRQSVAFWCNPISGHATLYWYQQILGQGPKLLIQFQNNGVVDDSQLPKDRFSAERLKGVDSTLKIQPAKLEDSAVYLCASSSRDRGPYEQYFGPGTRLTVT.

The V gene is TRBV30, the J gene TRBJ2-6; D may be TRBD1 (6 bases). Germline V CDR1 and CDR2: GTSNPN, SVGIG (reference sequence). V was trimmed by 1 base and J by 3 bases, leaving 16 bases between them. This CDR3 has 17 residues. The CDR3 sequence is CAWSGGRGMDGANVLTF. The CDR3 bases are TGTGCCTGGAGTGGGGGCAGGGGCATGGATGGGGCCAACGTCCTGACTTTC.

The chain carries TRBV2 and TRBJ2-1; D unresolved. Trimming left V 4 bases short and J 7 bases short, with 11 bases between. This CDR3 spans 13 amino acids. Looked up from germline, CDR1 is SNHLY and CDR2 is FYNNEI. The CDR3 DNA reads TGTGCCAGCAGTGGTTTACTCCCGAATGAGCAGTTCTTC. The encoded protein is CASSGLLPNEQFF.

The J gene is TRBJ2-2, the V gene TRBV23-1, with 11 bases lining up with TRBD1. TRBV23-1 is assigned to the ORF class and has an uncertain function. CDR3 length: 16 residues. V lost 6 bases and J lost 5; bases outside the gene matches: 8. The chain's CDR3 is CASRTDRGLLTGELFF. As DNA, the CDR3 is TGCGCCAGCAGGACGGACAGGGGGCTATTGACCGGGGAGCTGTTTTTT.

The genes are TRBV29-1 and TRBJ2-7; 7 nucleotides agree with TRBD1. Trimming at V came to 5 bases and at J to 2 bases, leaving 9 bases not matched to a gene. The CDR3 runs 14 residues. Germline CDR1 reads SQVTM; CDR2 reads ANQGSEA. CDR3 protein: CSVKGQDVAYEQYF. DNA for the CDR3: TGCAGCGTTAAAGGACAGGATGTGGCCTACGAGCAGTACTTC.

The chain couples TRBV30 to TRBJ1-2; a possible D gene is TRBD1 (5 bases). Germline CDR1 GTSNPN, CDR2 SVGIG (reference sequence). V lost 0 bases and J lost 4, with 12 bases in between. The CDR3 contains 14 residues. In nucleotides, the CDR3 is TGTGCCTGGAGTGTTGCAGGGATGAGCTATGGCTACACCTTC. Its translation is CAWSVAGMSYGYTF. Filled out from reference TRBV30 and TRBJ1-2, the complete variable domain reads SQTIHQWPATLVQPVGSPLSLECTVEGTSNPNLYWYRQAAGRGLQLLFYSVGIGQISSEVPQNLSASRPQDRQFILSSKKLLLSDSGFYLCAWSVAGMSYGYTFGSGTRLTVV.

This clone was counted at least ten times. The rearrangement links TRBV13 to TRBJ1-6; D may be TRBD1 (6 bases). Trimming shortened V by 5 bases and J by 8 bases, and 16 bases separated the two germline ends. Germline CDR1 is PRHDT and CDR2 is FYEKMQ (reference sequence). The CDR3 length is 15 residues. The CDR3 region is CASSLGGADDSPLHF. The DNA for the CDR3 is TGTGCCAGCAGCCTGGGGGGGGCTGACGATTCACCCCTCCACTTT.

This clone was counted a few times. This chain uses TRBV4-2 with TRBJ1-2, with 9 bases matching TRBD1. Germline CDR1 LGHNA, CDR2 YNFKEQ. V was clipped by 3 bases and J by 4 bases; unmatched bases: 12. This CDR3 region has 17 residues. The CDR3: CASSHLGDGQGTYGYTF. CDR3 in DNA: TGTGCCAGCAGCCATCTGGGAGACGGACAGGGGACCTATGGCTACACCTTC.

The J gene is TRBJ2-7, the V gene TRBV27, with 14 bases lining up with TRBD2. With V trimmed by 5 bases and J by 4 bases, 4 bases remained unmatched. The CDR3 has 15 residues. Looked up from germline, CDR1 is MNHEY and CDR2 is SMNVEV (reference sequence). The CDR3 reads CASSLGTSGGYEQYF. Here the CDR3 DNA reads TGTGCCAGCAGTCTTGGGACTAGCGGGGGATACGAGCAGTACTTC.

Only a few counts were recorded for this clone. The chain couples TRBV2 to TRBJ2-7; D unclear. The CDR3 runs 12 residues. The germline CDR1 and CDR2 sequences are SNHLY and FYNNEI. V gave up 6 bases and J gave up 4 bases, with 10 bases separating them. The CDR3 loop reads CASSAQTYEQYF. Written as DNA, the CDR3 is TGTGCCAGCAGCGCTCAGACTTACGAGCAGTACTTC.

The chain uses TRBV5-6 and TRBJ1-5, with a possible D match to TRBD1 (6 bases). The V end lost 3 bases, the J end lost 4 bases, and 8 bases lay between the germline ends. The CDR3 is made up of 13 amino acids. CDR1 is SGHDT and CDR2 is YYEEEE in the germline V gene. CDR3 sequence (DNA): TGTGCCAGCAGCTCCACAGGGAATCAGCCCCAGCATTTT. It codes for CASSSTGNQPQHF.

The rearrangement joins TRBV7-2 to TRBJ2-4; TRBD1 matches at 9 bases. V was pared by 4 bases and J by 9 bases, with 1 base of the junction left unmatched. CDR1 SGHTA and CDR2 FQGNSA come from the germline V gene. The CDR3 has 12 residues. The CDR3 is CASSSTGGIQYF. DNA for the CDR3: TGTGCCAGCAGCTCGACAGGGGGCATTCAGTACTTC. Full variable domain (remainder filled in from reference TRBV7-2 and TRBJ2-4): GAGVSQSPSNKVTEKGKDVELRCDPISGHTALYWYRQSLGQGLEFLIYFQGNSAPDKSGLPSDRFSAERTGGSVSTLTIQRTQQEDSAVYLCASSSTGGIQYFGAGTRLSVL.

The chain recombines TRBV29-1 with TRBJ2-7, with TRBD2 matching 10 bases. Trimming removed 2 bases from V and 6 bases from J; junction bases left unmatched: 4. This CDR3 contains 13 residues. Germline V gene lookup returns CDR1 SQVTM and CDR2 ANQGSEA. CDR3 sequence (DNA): TGCAGCGTTGAATCACTAGCGGGGCGCGAGCAGTACTTC. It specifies CSVESLAGREQYF.

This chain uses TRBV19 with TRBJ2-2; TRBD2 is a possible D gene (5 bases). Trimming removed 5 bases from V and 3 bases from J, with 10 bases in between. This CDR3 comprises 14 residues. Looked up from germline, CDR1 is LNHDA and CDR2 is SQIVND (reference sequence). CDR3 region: CASSLQLDTGELFF. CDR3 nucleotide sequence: TGTGCCAGTAGTCTACAACTAGACACCGGGGAGCTGTTTTTT.

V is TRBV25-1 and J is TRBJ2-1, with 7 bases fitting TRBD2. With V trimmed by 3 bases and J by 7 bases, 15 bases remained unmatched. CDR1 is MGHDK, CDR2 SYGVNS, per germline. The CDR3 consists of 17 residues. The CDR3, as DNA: TGTGCCAGCAGTGAGTGGGGGGGTGACCCTTCAACTAATGAGCAGTTCTTC. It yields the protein CASSEWGGDPSTNEQFF.

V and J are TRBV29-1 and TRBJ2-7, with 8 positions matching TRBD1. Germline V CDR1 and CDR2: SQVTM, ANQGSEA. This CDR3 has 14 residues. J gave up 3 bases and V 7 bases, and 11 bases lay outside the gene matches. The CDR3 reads CSAQTSTGGYEQYF. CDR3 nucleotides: TGCAGCGCTCAAACTTCCACAGGGGGCTACGAGCAGTACTTC.

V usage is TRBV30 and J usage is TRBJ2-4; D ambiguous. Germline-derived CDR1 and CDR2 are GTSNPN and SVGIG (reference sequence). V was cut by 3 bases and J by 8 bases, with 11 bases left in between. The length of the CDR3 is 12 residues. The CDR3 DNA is TGTGCCTGGAGGGGTAAAAAGGACATTCAGTACTTC. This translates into CAWRGKKDIQYF.

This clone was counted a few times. DNA of the CDR3: TGCGCCAGCAGCTTGGATACCACGGGCGGAGTCCTAGGCTACACCTTC. It translates to CASSLDTTGGVLGYTF. V is TRBV5-1 and J is TRBJ1-2; D is uncertain. The length of the CDR3 is 16 residues. The germline CDR1 and CDR2 sequences are SGHRS and YFSETQ. The germline V and J ends were trimmed by 0 bases and 8 bases, with 20 bases remaining between them.